Presented here are 22 T cell receptor beta chains from one specimen sequenced in a study of T-cell memory formation after mild COVID-19. TCRdb passed the 5' RACE reads through MiXCR, listing each CDR3 protein once. This table holds about 88,000 distinct CDR3 sequences, approximately 25% found once. Specimen: PBMCs or a T cell subset sorted from them (not recorded which). The source is a man younger than 30 who had mild COVID-19 (a few samples of this study predate the infection). Cell type and time point are not known.

The V call is TRBV6-2 or TRBV6-3, the J call TRBJ2-7, with 11 bases matching TRBD1. This CDR3 comprises 15 residues. The trim removed 2 bases at V and 2 bases at J, leaving 2 bases unmatched. Germline-derived CDR1 and CDR2 are MNHEY and SVGEGT. As DNA, the CDR3 is TGTGCCAGCAGTTACGCGGGACAGGGGGCCTACGAGCAGTACGTC. This sequence encodes CASSYAGQGAYEQYV.

This chain links TRBV5-4 with TRBJ2-6; D may match TRBD1 or TRBD2 (5 bases each). V lost 4 bases, J lost 0 bases, and 11 bases lay in between. Germline V gene sequence: CDR1 SGHNT, CDR2 YYREEE (reference sequence). This CDR3 has 16 residues. The CDR3 DNA reads TGTGCCAGCAGCCCCTTGGGACCCTCTGGGGCCAACGTCCTGACTTTC. Amino acid sequence: CASSPLGPSGANVLTF.

This clonotype was picked up a small number of times. The chain combines TRBV7-2 with TRBJ1-4, with TRBD1 matching over 10 bases. V gave up 3 bases and J gave up 6 bases; unmatched junction bases: 4. The CDR3 loop spans 15 amino acids. Germline V gives CDR1 SGHTA, CDR2 FQGNSA. CDR3 coding DNA: TGTGCCAGCAGCTTTGGGACAGGGGCGGATGAAAAACTGTTTTTT. This translates into CASSFGTGADEKLFF.

The chain couples TRBV12-3 or TRBV12-4 to TRBJ1-5; 9 bases are shared with TRBD1. J gave up 6 bases and V 2 bases, and 5 bases lay outside the gene matches. CDR3 length: 15 amino acids. The CDR3 loop reads CASSLQDRGFQPQHF. CDR3 coding DNA: TGTGCCAGCAGTTTACAGGACAGGGGTTTTCAGCCCCAGCATTTT.

V and J are TRBV7-9 and TRBJ2-7; D is perhaps TRBD1 (6 bases). CDR1 and CDR2 (germline): SEHNR, FQNEAQ (reference sequence). V dropped 0 bases and J dropped 3 bases, with 12 bases sitting between them. This CDR3 is built from 15 residues. CDR3 nucleotide sequence: TGTGCCAGCAGCTTAGCCGGGCAGGGGAGCTACGAGCAGTACTTC. It codes for CASSLAGQGSYEQYF.

This clonotype is large within its sample. CDR3 residues: CASRAMKGSYNSPLHF. As DNA, the CDR3 is TGTGCCAGCAGGGCCATGAAGGGCTCCTATAATTCACCCCTCCACTTT. J is TRBJ1-6 and V is TRBV5-4; no reliable D call. The CDR3 has 16 amino acids. CDR1 SGHNT and CDR2 YYREEE come from the germline V gene (reference sequence). Trimming shortened V by 5 bases and J by 0 bases, and 12 bases separated the two germline ends. The complete variable domain, with remaining parts taken from reference TRBV5-4 and TRBJ1-6, reads ETGVTQSPTHLIKTRGQQVTLRCSSQSGHNTVSWYQQALGQGPQFIFQYYREEENGRGNFPPRFSGLQFPNYSSELNVNALELDDSALYLCASRAMKGSYNSPLHFGNGTRLTVT.

This CDR3 reads CASSQGWDEQFF. Here the CDR3 DNA reads TGCGCCAGCAGCCAAGGGTGGGATGAGCAGTTCTTC. The J gene is TRBJ2-1, the V gene TRBV4-1; D is unresolved. Germline values: CDR1 MGHRA, CDR2 YSYEKL. The CDR3 extends over 12 amino acids. Trimming shortened V by 1 base and J by 8 bases, and 6 bases separated the two germline ends.

Only a few counts were recorded for this clonotype. J is TRBJ2-1 and V is TRBV7-6; D unclear. The germline V gene has CDR1 SGHVS and CDR2 FNYEAQ. The V end lost 0 bases, the J end lost 4 bases, and 4 bases lay between the germline ends. The CDR3 is made up of 13 amino acids. CDR3 in amino acids: CASSLAQYNEQFF. CDR3 nucleotides: TGTGCCAGCAGCTTAGCCCAATACAATGAGCAGTTCTTC.

This clonotype showed up just a few times. The rearrangement joins TRBV6-2 or TRBV6-3 to TRBJ2-3; D is perhaps TRBD2 (5 bases). V lost 2 bases and J lost 4, with 13 bases in between. The CDR3 consists of 15 residues. In germline, CDR1 is MNHEY, CDR2 SVGEGT. Here the CDR3 reads CASSYRGQEADTQYF. CDR3 bases: TGTGCCAGCAGTTACAGAGGCCAGGAGGCAGATACGCAGTATTTT.

The CDR3 DNA reads TGTGCCAGCAGCTTAGATTTAGCGGGAGGGGTGTTCTTC. Its protein product is CASSLDLAGGVFF. V and J are TRBV7-9 and TRBJ2-1; TRBD2 aligns across 11 bases. This CDR3 spans 13 amino acids. Germline CDR1 is SEHNR and CDR2 is FQNEAQ (reference sequence). The trim removed 1 base at V and 15 bases at J, leaving 5 bases unmatched. The whole variable domain, remainder taken from reference TRBV7-9 and TRBJ2-1, is DTGVSQNPRHKITKRGQNVTFRCDPISEHNRLYWYRQTLGQGPEFLTYFQNEAQLEKSRLLSDRFSAERPKGSFSTLEIQRTEQGDSAMYLCASSLDLAGGVFFGPGTRLTVL.

This clonotype has a handful of counts. The rearrangement uses TRBV7-2 and TRBJ1-1, with 11 positions matching TRBD1. Germline values: CDR1 SGHTA, CDR2 FQGNSA. The CDR3 extends over 16 amino acids. Germline trimming cut 0 bases from V and 4 bases from J; bases unmatched to any gene: 4. The CDR3 loop reads CASSLAGTGGVTEAFF. The CDR3 DNA reads as TGTGCCAGCAGCTTAGCCGGGACAGGGGGAGTCACTGAAGCTTTCTTT.

This clonotype has only a few counts. The rearrangement joins TRBV11-2 to TRBJ2-1; 8 bases are a match to TRBD2. Germline V CDR1 and CDR2: SGHAT, FQNNGV. Losses at the gene ends were 2 bases for V and 3 bases for J; bases not matched to a gene: 6. CDR3 length: 16 amino acids. Written as DNA, the CDR3 is TGTGCCAGCAGCTTACGATCGCGGGGGGTCTACAATGAGCAGTTCTTC. Translating it yields CASSLRSRGVYNEQFF.

This clonotype has just a few counts. J is TRBJ1-5 and V is TRBV25-1, with D hard to call. With 3 bases removed from V and 7 bases from J, the gap between germline ends came to 7 bases. Germline V lookup: CDR1 MGHDK, CDR2 SYGVNS. This CDR3 spans 12 amino acids. CDR3 amino acids: CASSDPGQPQHF. The CDR3 DNA is TGTGCCAGCAGTGATCCAGGCCAGCCCCAGCATTTT. Full variable domain (outside the CDR3, taken from reference TRBV25-1 and TRBJ1-5): EADIYQTPRYLVIGTGKKITLECSQTMGHDKMYWYQQDPGMELHLIHYSYGVNSTEKGDLSSESTVSRIRTEHFPLTLESARPSHTSQYLCASSDPGQPQHFGDGTRLSIL.

In this sample, this clonotype turned up once. The V gene is TRBV6-2 or TRBV6-3, the J gene TRBJ2-6; maybe TRBD2 (6 bases). Trimming cost V 7 bases and J 2 bases, with 9 bases left between them. CDR3 length: 14 amino acids. The germline V gene encodes CDR1 MNHEY and CDR2 SVGEGT. This CDR3 reads CASTGGAGANVLTF. DNA of the CDR3: TGTGCCAGCACCGGAGGGGCTGGGGCCAACGTCCTGACTTTC.

J is TRBJ2-7 and V is TRBV6-1; 12 bases agree with TRBD2. CDR1 is MNHNS, CDR2 SASEGT, per germline. This CDR3 comprises 16 residues. With V trimmed by 3 bases and J by 4 bases, 7 bases remained unmatched. For the CDR3, the DNA is TGTGCCAGCAGTGAGTGGGTGCTAGCGGGGGGGTACGAGCAGTACGTC. Translating it yields CASSEWVLAGGYEQYV.

This clonotype was observed a few times. The chain's CDR3 is CASSSPDGGAGAEQFF. In DNA form, the CDR3 reads TGTGCCAGCAGCTCCCCCGACGGGGGGGCGGGCGCTGAGCAGTTCTTC. This chain joins TRBV9 and TRBJ2-1; 8 bases fit TRBD2. The CDR3 consists of 16 residues. With 4 bases clipped from V and 9 bases from J, the junction kept 15 bases outside the gene matches. Germline V gene data show CDR1 as SGDLS and CDR2 as YYNGEE.

This clonotype appeared a few times. J is TRBJ1-1 and V is TRBV7-2; D not certain. CDR1 is SGHTA and CDR2 is FQGNSA in the germline V gene. The CDR3 is 15 residues long. V was pared by 5 bases and J by 0 bases, with 13 bases between. The CDR3 sequence: CASSQVDTVNTEAFF. CDR3 DNA sequence: TGTGCCAGCAGCCAGGTCGATACGGTGAACACTGAAGCTTTCTTT.

The rearrangement links TRBV7-9 to TRBJ1-1, with D hard to call. CDR3 length: 15 amino acids. V was shortened by 5 bases and J by 0 bases, with 13 bases between the two germline ends. Germline V lookup: CDR1 SEHNR, CDR2 FQNEAQ (reference sequence). For the CDR3, the DNA is TGTGCCAGCAGCCGAACAGAATCTGTGAACACTGAAGCTTTCTTT. This gives the protein CASSRTESVNTEAFF. Combining the CDR3 with reference TRBV7-9 and TRBJ1-1 gives the whole variable domain DTGVSQNPRHKITKRGQNVTFRCDPISEHNRLYWYRQTLGQGPEFLTYFQNEAQLEKSRLLSDRFSAERPKGSFSTLEIQRTEQGDSAMYLCASSRTESVNTEAFFGQGTRLTVV.

This sequence joins TRBV4-1 and TRBJ2-3, with 8 bases that match TRBD1. V was clipped by 4 bases and J by 1 base; unmatched bases: 4. The germline CDR1 and CDR2 sequences are MGHRA and YSYEKL. The CDR3 extends over 15 amino acids. CDR3 in DNA: TGCGCCAGCAGCCCCACAGGGGGGCGCACAGATACGCAGTATTTT. This gives the protein CASSPTGGRTDTQYF.

The chain carries TRBV27 and TRBJ2-2; D possibly corresponds to TRBD1 (5 bases). The V gene's germline CDR1 is MNHEY and CDR2 SMNVEV (reference sequence). The V and J ends lost 8 bases and 5 bases respectively, with 15 bases between them. This CDR3 is 14 amino acids long. The CDR3 DNA follows: TGTGCCAGCGTATCCACAGGTCTGACCGGGGAGCTGTTTTTT. Translating gives CASVSTGLTGELFF.

This clonotype was seen a handful of times. The chain uses TRBV5-1 and TRBJ1-1, with 9 bases fitting TRBD1. J was trimmed by 2 bases and V by 2 bases; bases with no gene match: 13. From germline, CDR1 is SGHRS and CDR2 YFSETQ. The CDR3 runs 18 residues. This CDR3 reads CASSFDFRDRELNTEAFF. The CDR3 DNA is TGCGCCAGCAGCTTTGACTTCCGGGACAGGGAACTTAACACTGAAGCTTTCTTT.

The chain has TRBV7-9 and TRBJ1-2; no clear D. The CDR3 has 13 amino acids. Looked up from germline, CDR1 is SEHNR and CDR2 is FQNEAQ (reference sequence). V was shortened by 6 bases and J by 2 bases, with 10 bases between the two germline ends. The CDR3 region has the DNA TGTGCCAGCAGTACGGACCCCAACTATGGCTACACCTTC. Translation gives CASSTDPNYGYTF.